This T cell receptor (beta chain) was recorded in a study of cytomegalovirus exposure and HLA in healthy donors (dated by TCRdb to about 2017). Regarding the study in general: According to an earlier analysis of 587 of the donors, about 179 million T cells yielded over 90 million unique TCR beta sequences and 276 Gb of sequence data. About 330 gigabases of sequencing data and 70 million to 95 million unique TCR sequences made up an early release that covered several hundred HLA-typed donors. Among the approximately 400 genotyped donors, around 81% belonged to the genetic ancestry cluster associated with self-reported Caucasian donors. The aim of the study was to test whether cataloging public T cell receptors could identify signatures of past pathogen exposure. The study profiled the T cell repertoires of hundreds of subjects by immunosequencing and related them to cytomegalovirus serostatus. Besides the first cohort of 666 subjects, a separate validation cohort made up of around 120 different subjects was used. The study combined high-throughput TCR immunosequencing, statistical association of individual TCRs with disease status, and machine learning to predict cytomegalovirus infection status. To study patterns of TCR occurrence, a later analysis re-analyzed previously published TCR beta repertoires from more than 550 donors and added high-resolution HLA genotyping. The later analysis used no new phenotypic data to find candidate immune exposures, relying instead on TCR beta sequences and their occurrence across donors. In an earlier analysis of 500 to 650 of the donors, high-throughput TCR beta sequencing was used to judge whether each TCR beta V gene segment behaved as functional or pseudogenic. Alongside the repertoire data, information on donor age, sex, ethnicity and CMV serostatus was compiled. In a later genetic analysis, genome-wide SNP genotypes for about three fifths of the 666 donors were used, and that subset was treated as a discovery cohort. All discovery cohort repertoires had been generated using a single sequencing platform. Both class I and class II loci were covered by HLA typing, at four-digit resolution. The number of donors typed differed by locus, with roughly 629-640 for A, B, C, DRB1 and DQB1, 522 for DQA1, some 570 for DPA1, and 472 for DPB1. Because of strong linkage in the cohort, 4 to 6 DR-DQ haplotypes were treated as single units for association and clustering. On average, 235,054 unique TCR beta nucleotide sequences were sequenced per donor among some 420 genotyped donors of the cohort, with around 19% of those sequences being non-productive. Results and caveats for the whole study, not just this receptor: A few of the identified cytomegalovirus-associated TCR beta chains were confirmed in vitro to be specific for cytomegalovirus antigens. In a later analysis, HLA-associated TCR beta chains were found to be more clonally expanded and to have lower generation probabilities than equally common non-associated chains. This cohort had only TCR beta chains sequenced, and the lack of alpha or paired-chain data limited which features could be detected. A later genetic analysis associated a missense DCLRE1C variant with V-gene and J-gene trimming of TCR beta chains, and an independent cohort replicated the association. Several of the top co-occurrence clusters appeared to be linked to parvovirus B19, influenza, CMV and Epstein-Barr virus, according to a later analysis. The only immune exposure information available for the cohort was CMV serostatus. A further reported finding was that TCR beta sequences accurately predicted the HLA-A and HLA-B alleles for most subjects in the first cohort. The authors suggested that the approach could potentially be generalized to other disease states and immunological phenotypes. In an earlier analysis of some 550 of the donors, most TCR beta V segments were observed in productive rearrangements about 87% or about 30% of the time, broadly matching IMGT annotations. When HLA alleles, especially DR and DQ, strongly co-occurred, attributing TCR associations to individual alleles was difficult. A later analysis associated 16,951 TCR beta sequences with specific HLA alleles at a false discovery rate of 0.05. About 17 rarely observed V segments, including chromosome 9 orphons, were excluded from the earlier analysis of 550 to 700 of the donors because counts were too low. HLA typing was unavailable for some donors at each locus, so association tests used only the typed subset. The study gave a list of under 200 TCR beta chains associated with cytomegalovirus. Some IMGT-functional V segments, including TRBV6-2 and TRBV6-3, could not be distinguished by the 87-base-pair reads and were therefore excluded. The classifier was reported to diagnose cytomegalovirus status with high specificity and sensitivity in both the original cohort and the validation cohort. A cluster of highly shared sequence variants was judged likely to be a technical artifact of the sequencing pipeline. In a later analysis, TCR association rates were found to vary across HLA loci, with the most associated TCRs seen for DRB1 alleles and the fewest for HLA-C alleles. Across donors, most TCR sequences were observed very rarely, whereas some public TCRs were present in many individuals. A later genetic analysis reported fewer N-insertions in productive TCRs among donors in an Asian-associated ancestry cluster than the approximately 700-donor mean. According to a later analysis, most CMV-associated TCR beta chains appeared to be HLA-restricted, and the HLA associations seemed to be driven largely by CMV exposure. Linkage disequilibrium might explain the correlated functional status among segregating V segments, but an unknown experimental factor could not be excluded. The presence/absence analyses assumed that sequencing depth was roughly uniform across donors, and that assumption may not be true.

Library preparation used the immunoSEQ multiplex PCR assay. The multiplex PCR relied on a mix of 60 forward primers for TCR Vbeta segments and 13 reverse primers for TCR Jbeta segments. Amplification of the CDR3 region of rearranged TCR beta genes was performed with a multiplex PCR assay on genomic DNA. The amplified TCR beta libraries were sequenced on the Illumina HiSeq System as 87-base-pair reads. Per the original workflow: A later analysis counted about 80 million unique TCR beta chains across the 640 or so repertoires, and some 11 million of these chains were shared by at least two donors. Raw reads were error-corrected and collapsed into unique sequences by a nearest-neighbor algorithm in which closely related sequences were merged to remove PCR and sequencing errors. Alignment of CDR3 sequences to IMGT reference sequences was used to assign V, D and J gene segments. For a sequence to be retained, at least a six-nucleotide match to both a V gene segment and a J gene segment was required. Rearrangements were classified as productive when the CDR3 lacked stop codons and remained in frame with V and J, and all other rearrangements were classified as non-productive. Following IMGT convention, CDR3 was defined as the stretch from the second conserved V-encoded cysteine to the conserved J-encoded phenylalanine. In an earlier analysis of some 550 of the donors, sequences lacking an unambiguous match to a single V gene segment were excluded. An earlier analysis of 587 of the donors classified V segments as functional when productive rearrangements were above 56.7% and as segregating when the standard deviation between donors was above 5%. To diagnose cytomegalovirus status from the catalog of TCR beta chain sequences, a statistical classification framework was built. In a later analysis, TCR nucleotide sequences were compared against IMGT/GENE-DB human TR gene sequences so that V and J genes could be assigned. A later analysis assigned CDR3 sequences and most-parsimonious VDJ recombination scenarios with the TCRdist pipeline. In a later analysis, each TCR beta chain was defined by its CDR3 amino acid sequence together with its V-gene family, and reads without a unique V-gene family were excluded. To address suspected cross-contamination and a sequencing artifact, a later analysis removed roughly 580 highly shared, low-generation-probability nucleotide sequences. In a later analysis, a clonal expansion index for each public chain was calculated from normalized within-repertoire ranks of inferred template counts. A later analysis computed generation probabilities with a VDJ recombination model fitted to out-of-frame rearrangements, and checked the results against IGoR. Hypergeometric tests were used in a later analysis to score TCR-TCR, TCR-HLA and TCR-CMV co-occurrence, with a repertoire-size bias correction applied to the TCR pairs. A later analysis estimated false discovery rates by permuting HLA or CMV assignments 20 times. In a later analysis, co-occurring TCRs were grouped using DBSCAN, and TCRdist sequence similarity was added for clustering within HLA-allele-positive subsets. Repertoires with fewer than 30,000 or more than 120,000 public chains were left out of co-occurrence clustering, as were several repertoires with anomalous nucleotide sharing. TCRdb provides this immuneACCESS table in a form limited to in-frame rearrangements. Some clones are lacking; in checked studies, under half of them reflect an unresolved V gene, and why the rest are absent is not known. The V and J calls and clone size come from that table; D and trimming were worked out from the DNA. The sample profile shows approximately 200,000 clones; roughly four fifths of them were found once. Jointly, the top ten make up approximately 2% of the sample.

The germline V gene (reference sequence) sets CDR1 to SEHNR and CDR2 to FQNEAQ. The CDR3, cysteine through phenylalanine, is 14 amino acids long. The only DNA kept is the CDR3, 42 bases in frame from the first base. The trim is 1 base for V and 3 bases for J, with a gap of 9 bases between the germline ends. On this clone: No antigen is known for it. Per-base qualities were not stored, and no clone one base away is much larger.

The cohort comprised some 680 healthy bone marrow donors. All cohort members were sampled while nominally healthy, although unrecorded immune exposures were likely present. The donor tested CMV seronegative, placing the donor among the 300 to 400 seronegative members of the cohort. Each donor provided a peripheral blood sample, and peripheral blood mononuclear cells were used for TCR beta sequencing. Genomic DNA extraction from the blood cell samples was performed with the Qiagen DNeasy Blood Extraction Kit. The chain was built from TRBV7-9 and TRBJ1-1; the D gene is perhaps TRBD1, from 6 matching bases. The receptor was isolated from a man under 40 in good health and CMV-seronegative. Sequenced input: PBMCs. The CDR3 region reads CASSLVGAHTEAFF. Read as DNA, the sequence is TGTGCCAGCAGCTTAGTGGGGGCTCACACTGAAGCTTTCTTT.